These 25 T cell receptor beta chains share one sample of origin, sequenced in a study of regulatory dendritic cells for organ transplantation. The data were produced by immunoSEQ multiplex PCR, yet TCRdb's version contains in-frame clones alone and is incomplete. The data contain tens of thousands of clones, 74% of them seen just once; the ten biggest clones take up approximately 0.92%. The sample taken for sequencing was memory CD4+ T cells from blood. Subset defined: CD45RO+ memory T cells. Receptors were obtained from a human donor in good health.

The rearrangement joins TRBV5-4 to TRBJ1-3; TRBD1 matches 7 bases. Germline lookup yields CDR1 SGHNT and CDR2 YYREEE (reference sequence). Trimming at V came to 3 bases and at J to 4 bases, leaving 10 bases not matched to a gene. This CDR3 is built from 16 residues. The CDR3 bases are TGTGCCAGCAGCTCAGCCAGACAGGGAAAAGGAAACACCATATATTTT. Amino acid sequence: CASSSARQGKGNTIYF.

The chain couples TRBV5-1 to TRBJ1-6; weak D call: TRBD1 (5 bases). There are 13 residues in the CDR3. V gave up 2 bases and J gave up 7 bases, with 7 bases separating them. Germline V gives CDR1 SGHRS, CDR2 YFSETQ. CDR3 DNA sequence: TGCGCCAGCAGCTTTTGGACAAATTCACCCCTCCACTTT. It specifies CASSFWTNSPLHF.

This clone showed up just a few times. The CDR3 DNA sequence: TGTGCCAGCAGCCCTCCTAGCGGGGGGGCCAGGAATGAGCAGTTCTTC. This translates into CASSPPSGGARNEQFF. The V gene is TRBV7-3, the J gene TRBJ2-1; 12 bases map to TRBD2. CDR3 length equals 16 residues. Germline lookup yields CDR1 SGHTA and CDR2 FQGTGA. Losses at the gene ends were 5 bases for V and 7 bases for J; bases not matched to a gene: 9.

The genes are TRBV4-2 and TRBJ2-1, with TRBD2 identical over 12 bases. V lost 1 base to trimming and J lost 8 bases; unmatched junction nucleotides: 9. The CDR3 runs 17 residues. CDR1 is LGHNA and CDR2 is YNFKEQ in the germline V gene. The CDR3 protein is CASSQASSGGGWDEQFF. The CDR3 bases are TGTGCCAGCAGCCAAGCTTCTAGCGGGGGGGGGTGGGATGAGCAGTTCTTC.

The rearrangement joins TRBV7-2 to TRBJ2-7, with TRBD2 matching 16 bases. The ends lost 5 bases at V and 7 bases at J; junction bases unmatched: 11. CDR3 length: 17 residues. Germline V CDR1 and CDR2: SGHTA, FQGNSA. In nucleotides, the CDR3 is TGTGCCAGCAGCCCTAGACCCCCGGGACTAGCGGGGGGGGAGCAGTACTTC. It yields the protein CASSPRPPGLAGGEQYF. Full variable domain (outside the CDR3, taken from reference TRBV7-2 and TRBJ2-7): GAGVSQSPSNKVTEKGKDVELRCDPISGHTALYWYRQSLGQGLEFLIYFQGNSAPDKSGLPSDRFSAERTGGSVSTLTIQRTQQEDSAVYLCASSPRPPGLAGGEQYFGPGTRLTVT.

The chain has TRBV7-9 and TRBJ2-3; the D gene is possibly TRBD1 (6 bases). The V gene lost 5 bases and the J gene lost 6 bases, with 18 bases spanning the gap. Germline V gives CDR1 SEHNR, CDR2 FQNEAQ (reference sequence). The CDR3 sequence is 15 residues long. CDR3 nucleotides: TGTGCCAGCAGCCTGGGCCCCAGGGGAGTGGATACGCAGTATTTT. Residues: CASSLGPRGVDTQYF.

This clone occurred once. The chain links TRBV6-1 to TRBJ2-2; TRBD1 agrees at 7 bases. CDR3 length: 15 amino acids. Germline trimming cut 7 bases from V and 0 bases from J; bases unmatched to any gene: 5. Germline CDR1 reads MNHNS; CDR2 reads SASEGT. In DNA, the CDR3 is TGTGCCAGCAATCAACAGGGGTCGAACACCGGGGAGCTGTTTTTT. Protein product: CASNQQGSNTGELFF.

Only a few counts were recorded for this clone. V is TRBV19 and J is TRBJ2-7, with 8 positions matching TRBD1. CDR1 LNHDA and CDR2 SQIVND come from the germline V gene (reference sequence). The CDR3 has 14 amino acids. J gave up 6 bases and V 3 bases, and 7 bases lay outside the gene matches. The CDR3 sequence is CASSIGQGQAEQYF. DNA for the CDR3: TGTGCCAGTAGTATTGGCCAGGGACAGGCCGAGCAGTACTTC.

The J gene is TRBJ2-2, the V gene TRBV6-1; 9 bases fit TRBD1. The CDR3 length is 15 residues. V gave up 6 bases and J gave up 5 bases; unmatched junction bases: 7. Looked up from germline, CDR1 is MNHNS and CDR2 is SASEGT. The CDR3 here is CASSTRGQGTGELFF. CDR3 coding DNA: TGTGCCAGCAGCACAAGGGGACAGGGAACCGGGGAGCTGTTTTTT.

For the CDR3, the DNA is TGTGCCAGCAGCTTAGAAGCGGGGGGGGCCCTCTCCTACAATGAGCAGTTCTTC. It yields the protein CASSLEAGGALSYNEQFF. This chain connects TRBV7-6 to TRBJ2-1; 10 nucleotides agree with TRBD2. With V trimmed by 1 base and J by 0 bases, 6 bases remained unmatched. This CDR3 has 18 residues. Germline V gives CDR1 SGHVS, CDR2 FNYEAQ.

This chain links TRBV7-2 with TRBJ1-5, with D unresolved. Germline CDR1 reads SGHTA; CDR2 reads FQGNSA. V was pared by 2 bases and J by 3 bases, with 8 bases between. The CDR3 consists of 14 residues. This chain's CDR3 is CASSLQAVNQPQHF. The CDR3 region has the DNA TGTGCCAGCAGCTTACAGGCAGTCAATCAGCCCCAGCATTTT.

J is TRBJ2-3 and V is TRBV13; 8 positions agree with TRBD2. Germline V gene sequence: CDR1 PRHDT, CDR2 FYEKMQ (reference sequence). The CDR3 contains 15 residues. Trimming cost V 4 bases and J 5 bases; bases outside gene matches: 8. DNA for the CDR3: TGTGCCAGCAGCTCTCAAACGGGGGGGGGAGATACGCAGTATTTT. Residues: CASSSQTGGGDTQYF.

The chain joins TRBV5-6 to TRBJ2-1; the D gene is possibly TRBD2 (5 bases). V was pared by 2 bases and J by 7 bases, with 19 bases between. The germline V gene encodes CDR1 SGHDT and CDR2 YYEEEE. The CDR3 has 16 residues. This CDR3 is CASSFQATRTVNEQFF. For the CDR3, the DNA is TGTGCCAGCAGCTTCCAGGCCACCAGGACTGTGAATGAGCAGTTCTTC.

The rearrangement uses TRBV11-3 and TRBJ1-1; D unresolved. The CDR3 runs 13 residues. With 4 bases removed from V and 0 bases from J, the gap between germline ends came to 6 bases. Germline CDR1 reads SGHNT; CDR2 reads YENEEA. Here the CDR3 reads CASSSLVNTEAFF. For the CDR3, the DNA is TGTGCCAGCAGCTCATTAGTGAACACTGAAGCTTTCTTT. The variable domain in full, completed from reference TRBV11-3 and TRBJ1-1, reads EAGVVQSPRYKIIEKKQPVAFWCNPISGHNTLYWYLQNLGQGPELLIRYENEEAVDDSQLPKDRFSAERLKGVDSTLKIQPAELGDSAVYLCASSSLVNTEAFFGQGTRLTVV.

V and J are TRBV5-5 and TRBJ1-1, with no clear D. Germline CDR1 SGHKS, CDR2 YYEKEE (reference sequence). Trimming pared 4 bases from V and 1 base from J, leaving 14 bases between. The CDR3 totals 15 residues. As DNA, the CDR3 is TGTGCCAGCAGCCCCGCGACGGGAAGGAACACTGAAGCTTTCTTT. Translating gives CASSPATGRNTEAFF. Based on the CDR3 plus reference TRBV5-5 and TRBJ1-1, the full variable domain is DAGVTQSPTHLIKTRGQQVTLRCSPISGHKSVSWYQQVLGQGPQFIFQYYEKEERGRGNFPDRFSARQFPNYSSELNVNALLLGDSALYLCASSPATGRNTEAFFGQGTRLTVV.

This clone was recorded a few times. The chain carries TRBV9 and TRBJ2-3; D is perhaps TRBD1 (5 bases). Germline V gene lookup returns CDR1 SGDLS and CDR2 YYNGEE. The CDR3 spans 15 residues. V lost 0 bases to trimming and J lost 3 bases, with 11 bases between them. The CDR3 spells CASSVVGAGTDTQYF. The CDR3 DNA reads as TGTGCCAGCAGCGTAGTAGGGGCCGGGACAGATACGCAGTATTTT.

CDR3 in amino acids: CASNCPRGGNNEQFF. CDR3 DNA: TGCGCCAGCAACTGCCCCCGGGGAGGCAACAATGAGCAGTTCTTC. V and J are TRBV10-1 and TRBJ2-1, with D maybe TRBD2 (6 bases). This CDR3 comprises 15 residues. The germline CDR1 and CDR2 sequences are WNHNN and SYGVQD (reference sequence). V was clipped by 7 bases and J by 5 bases, with 18 bases between them.

V and J are TRBV14 and TRBJ2-3; D gene uncertain. Trimming took 1 base from V and 4 from J, leaving 15 bases between them. Germline CDR1 SGHDN, CDR2 FVKESK. This CDR3 is 16 amino acids long. CDR3 nucleotides: TGTGCCAGCAGCCAAGCGCCGTCAAACTCCCCAGATACGCAGTATTTT. Protein sequence: CASSQAPSNSPDTQYF. The full variable domain, in which reference TRBV14 and TRBJ2-3 provide the parts outside the CDR3, is EAGVTQFPSHSVIEKGQTVTLRCDPISGHDNLYWYRRVMGKEIKFLLHFVKESKQDESGMPNNRFLAERTGGTYSTLKVQPAELEDSGVYFCASSQAPSNSPDTQYFGPGTRLTVL.

The rearrangement joins TRBV7-8 to TRBJ1-2; D is ambiguous. V was shortened by 0 bases and J by 6 bases, with 8 bases between the two germline ends. The CDR3 is made up of 13 amino acids. Per the germline V gene, CDR1 is SGHVS and CDR2 is FQNEAQ. The CDR3 DNA reads TGTGCCAGCAGCTTAGCGAGGGCAGATGGCTACACCTTC. Translated, it gives CASSLARADGYTF. Variable domain in full (rest from reference TRBV7-8 and TRBJ1-2): GAGVSQSPRYKVAKRGQDVALRCDPISGHVSLFWYQQALGQGPEFLTYFQNEAQLDKSGLPSDRFFAERPEGSVSTLKIQRTQQEDSAVYLCASSLARADGYTFGSGTRLTVV.

The chain joins TRBV12-5 to TRBJ2-3; 7 bases align to TRBD1. CDR3 size: 16 residues. V was clipped by 2 bases and J by 0 bases; unmatched bases: 5. Germline CDR1 is LGHNT and CDR2 is FRNRAP. CDR3 sequence: CASGLPPTGSTDTQYF. The CDR3 DNA sequence: TGTGCTAGTGGTTTGCCCCCGACAGGGAGCACAGATACGCAGTATTTT.

V gene TRBV29-1 combines with J gene TRBJ2-3; 7 bases map to TRBD2. The CDR3 covers 14 residues. V shed 7 bases, J shed 3 bases, and the junction held 10 bases outside the gene matches. The germline V gene has CDR1 SQVTM and CDR2 ANQGSEA. The CDR3 nucleotides read TGCAGCGCGCGCCTCACCGGGGGGACAGATACGCAGTATTTT. It encodes CSARLTGGTDTQYF.

This chain uses TRBV11-1 with TRBJ1-1; 7 bases line up with TRBD1. J lost 4 bases, V lost 0 bases, and 2 bases had no gene match. The germline CDR1 and CDR2 sequences are SGHAT and FQDESV (reference sequence). CDR3 length: 14 residues. The CDR3 sequence is CASSLAQGGTEAFF. The CDR3 DNA sequence: TGTGCCAGCAGCTTAGCCCAGGGGGGCACTGAAGCTTTCTTT.

This chain connects TRBV19 to TRBJ1-2, with D perhaps TRBD1 (5 bases). Germline CDR1 and CDR2: LNHDA and SQIVND (reference sequence). V was trimmed by 8 bases and J by 6 bases, leaving 13 bases between them. The CDR3 loop spans 12 amino acids. CDR3 loop: CASPGLRDGYTF. The CDR3 region has the DNA TGTGCCAGTCCAGGGCTTAGGGATGGCTACACCTTC.

The V and J genes are TRBV5-1 and TRBJ1-1; unclear D gene. The V gene's germline CDR1 is SGHRS and CDR2 YFSETQ. Trimming cost V 4 bases and J 6 bases, with 13 bases left between them. The CDR3 totals 13 residues. The CDR3 bases are TGCGCCAGCAGCCCTCTACCCGAACCTGAAGCTTTCTTT. It specifies CASSPLPEPEAFF.

This chain uses TRBV5-1 with TRBJ1-3, with no clear D. This CDR3 comprises 15 residues. V was trimmed by 0 bases and J by 4 bases, leaving 11 bases between them. Germline assignment: CDR1 SGHRS and CDR2 YFSETQ. CDR3 sequence (DNA): TGCGCCAGCAGCTTGGGGAGCGGGTTAGGAAACACCATATATTTT. Translating gives CASSLGSGLGNTIYF.